One sample yielded the 6 T cell receptor beta chains listed below, sequenced in a study of blood T cell repertoires in COVID-19. Some clones are missing from TCRdb's copy, which holds only in-frame ones; the method was immunoSEQ multiplex PCR. The repertoire holds about 250,000 clones, 83% seen once, with about 3.9% in the top ten. The sample comprised PBMCs or T cells enriched from blood (not recorded which). The receptors here all came from a woman in her 40s who had been exposed to COVID-19.

V gene TRBV3-1 (or the pseudogene TRBV3-2) combines with J gene TRBJ2-7; 11 bases are a match to TRBD2. CDR1 is LGHDT and CDR2 is YNNKEL in the germline V gene (reference sequence). This CDR3 spans 15 amino acids. With 4 bases clipped from V and 3 bases from J, the junction kept 5 bases outside the gene matches. The CDR3 here is CASSPGLAGGYEQYF. The CDR3 nucleotides are TGTGCCAGCAGCCCTGGACTAGCGGGCGGCTACGAGCAGTACTTC.

This chain uses TRBV6-5 with TRBJ2-5; 9 bases align to TRBD2. The CDR3 has 13 amino acids. V was clipped by 9 bases and J by 8 bases; unmatched bases: 10. Germline-derived CDR1 and CDR2 are MNHEY and SVGAGI. CDR3 nucleotide sequence: TGTGCCAGGCCGGGACTAGCCGTCCGAACCCAGTACTTC. Its protein is CARPGLAVRTQYF.

V is TRBV28 and J is TRBJ1-2; TRBD1 agrees at 9 bases. Looked up from germline, CDR1 is MDHEN and CDR2 is SYDVKM. V gave up 6 bases and J gave up 8 bases; unmatched junction bases: 10. The CDR3 is 14 residues long. In nucleotides, the CDR3 is TGTGCCAGCAGGTCCCGGGGACAGGGTAGCGGCTACACCTTC. Amino acid sequence: CASRSRGQGSGYTF.

The chain links TRBV5-4 to TRBJ1-2, with TRBD1 as a possible D gene (5 bases). Trimming cost V 2 bases and J 7 bases, with 18 bases left between them. This CDR3 spans 15 amino acids. The V gene's germline CDR1 is SGHNT and CDR2 YYREEE (reference sequence). CDR3: CASSFRGGAGGGYTF. CDR3 in DNA: TGTGCCAGCAGCTTTCGGGGAGGGGCGGGAGGTGGCTACACCTTC.

Concerning this clone itself: The same CDR3 is also encoded by other DNA sequences in this sample. The chain uses TRBV7-3 and TRBJ1-1, with a tentative D call TRBD1 (5 bases). Germline CDR1 SGHTA, CDR2 FQGTGA. The CDR3 extends over 14 amino acids. V was shortened by 3 bases and J by 1 base, with 9 bases between the two germline ends. The DNA of the CDR3 is TGTGCCAGCAGCTTGGGGCATCAGAACACTGAAGCTTTCTTT. Residues: CASSLGHQNTEAFF.

This clone was seen a few times. This chain uses TRBV5-6 with TRBJ1-1; tentative D call: TRBD1 (5 bases). The V gene lost 3 bases and the J gene lost 6 bases, with 12 bases spanning the gap. Germline V lookup: CDR1 SGHDT, CDR2 YYEEEE. The CDR3 loop spans 13 amino acids. CDR3 DNA: TGTGCCAGCAGCTCCAGGGTCCCCCCTGAAGCTTTCTTT. Amino acids: CASSSRVPPEAFF.